A selection of T cell receptor beta chains follows, all from one sample in a study of T cells in Graves' hyperthyroidism and ophthalmopathy. TCRdb fed the multiplex PCR reads into MiXCR, producing one record per CDR3 protein. The sample includes about 400,000 distinct CDR3 sequences, 15% to 18% of them seen just once. The sample taken for sequencing was blood. These receptors originate from a woman under 30 with Graves' hyperthyroidism. CDR3s include the opening cysteine and the closing phenylalanine or tryptophan. The D gene is left open where the match is weak. Size is omitted from some rows. Given values are once, few, many or a class for expanded clones.

j_call,d_call,clone_size,v_call,cdr3_nt,cdr3_aa
TRBJ1-4,TRBD1,.,TRBV6-1,TGTGCCAGCACCGGGACAGGGGGGGAAAAACTGTTTTTT,CASTGTGGEKLFF
TRBJ2-1,TRBD2,few,TRBV7-3,TGTGCCAGCAGCCTAACCGGGCGGGAGGTTAGTGAGCAGTTCTTC,CASSLTGREVSEQFF
TRBJ2-7,TRBD2,few,TRBV4-1,TGCGCCAGCAGCCAAGAACGGACCAGCGGGAGGCCCAACGAGCAGTACTTC,CASSQERTSGRPNEQYF
TRBJ2-1,TRBD2,many,TRBV2,TGTGCCAATTCCCGAAGCGCGGGGGGGTCCTACAATGAGCAGTTCTTC,CANSRSAGGSYNEQFF
TRBJ2-5,TRBD2,many,TRBV20-1,TGCAGTGCCCCCCGTGGGGAGGGTATCCAGTACTTC,CSAPRGEGIQYF
TRBJ2-7,.,many,TRBV7-2,TGTGCCAGCAGCCCCGACGGGGGACCAGGCCCCATCTACGAGCAGTACTTC,CASSPDGGPGPIYEQYF
TRBJ1-3,.,many,TRBV28,TGTGCCAGCAGTGATAACAGGATCTCTGGAAACACCATATATTTT,CASSDNRISGNTIYF
TRBJ2-3,.,many,TRBV15,TGTGCCACCAGCAGAGATCTCCAGATATCGAATACGCAGTATTTT,CATSRDLQISNTQYF
TRBJ1-2,.,.,TRBV9,TGTGCCAGCAGCAACCAGGGATACTATGGCTACACCTTC,CASSNQGYYGYTF
TRBJ1-2,TRBD1,.,TRBV12-3/TRBV12-4,TGTGCCAGCAAACAGGGGGCAAGCTATGGCTACACCTTC,CASKQGASYGYTF
TRBJ2-7,TRBD2,few,TRBV7-8,TGTGCCAGCAGCCCCCCCCTCCCGGGAGGCGCCTACGAGCAGTACTTC,CASSPPLPGGAYEQYF
TRBJ2-7,TRBD1,many,TRBV2,TGTGCCAGCAGTCAGGACAGGGGGGGCTCCTACGAGCAGTACTTC,CASSQDRGGSYEQYF
TRBJ2-1,.,.,TRBV7-3,TGTGCTAGCAGCCCCCGAGGTGGACCCGGCTCCTACAATGAGCAGTTCTTC,CASSPRGGPGSYNEQFF
TRBJ2-2,.,.,TRBV11-2,TGTGCCAGCGGAATCGGGGAGCTGTTTTTT,CASGIGELFF
TRBJ2-3,TRBD1,few,TRBV20-1,TGCAGTGCCGACTACGGGACAGGGGTCACAGATACGCAGTATTTT,CSADYGTGVTDTQYF
TRBJ1-1,.,many,TRBV28,TGTGCCAGCAGTTTATGGACGGGGGGCCTTTACAGCACTGAAGCTTTCTTT,CASSLWTGGLYSTEAFF
TRBJ2-5,TRBD1,few,TRBV15,TGTGCCACCAGCAGAGGGACCGGGACAGGTCAAGAGACCCAGTACTTC,CATSRGTGTGQETQYF
TRBJ2-7,TRBD2,many,TRBV28,TGTGCCAGCAGTTTTGGCGGGAGTAGAAGCTACGAGCAGTACTTC,CASSFGGSRSYEQYF
TRBJ1-2,.,many,TRBV25-1,TGTGCCAGCAGTGTCACAAACTATGGCTACACCTTC,CASSVTNYGYTF
TRBJ2-1,TRBD1,many,TRBV11-2,TGTGCCAGCAGCTACGGCGGGACAGGGCGGTATGAGCAGTTCTTC,CASSYGGTGRYEQFF
TRBJ1-6,.,few,TRBV9,TGTGCCAGCAGCGTAGCGTCCAACACTTCACCCCTCCACTTT,CASSVASNTSPLHF